This TCR beta chain was recovered during a study of blood T cell repertoires in COVID-19. Study background: PBMCs, B-cell-depleted T cells, or T cells provided the cDNA or gDNA that made up the material.

Participants were aged about 18 to 100 years, lived in around 25 US areas, and enrolled virtually. Membership in each cohort depended on participant-reported clinical history. Recovered status in Cohort 3 required two negative PCRs, clearance, or symptom resolution. TCRdb keeps only in-frame clones here, not all; method: immunoSEQ multiplex PCR. The sample consists of about 140,000 clones, about 87% of them appearing once. Germline V gene lookup returns CDR1 LNHDA and CDR2 SQIVND (reference sequence). The CDR3 runs 12 residues. V was clipped by 5 bases and J by 6 bases; unmatched bases: 1. J is TRBJ2-1 and V is TRBV19; TRBD1 agrees at 7 bases. Input material: PBMCs or T cells enriched from blood (not recorded which). The TCR sequence derives from a man aged 55 to 70 who had recovered from COVID-19. The CDR3 bases are TGTGCCAGTAGTTGGGACAGCAATGAGCAGTTCTTC. It translates to CASSWDSNEQFF.